This T cell receptor beta chain was profiled in a study of tumor and adjacent non-tumor tissue in lung cancer. No cell sorting was done before RNA was extracted from the tissue. More than 3 cm separated this lung sample from the edge of the tumor. A modified ARM-PCR protocol with three rounds of nested PCR amplified TCRbeta. TCRdb processed the multiplex PCR reads anew with MiXCR; each CDR3 protein has one entry. The sample yields about 100,000 distinct CDR3 sequences, 65% seen once. CDR3 size: 15 residues. CDR1 and CDR2 from the germline V gene are MGHRA and YSYEKL. Trimming left V 2 bases short and J 9 bases short, with 17 bases between.

V and J are TRBV4-1 and TRBJ2-1, with unresolved D. Sequencing was performed on distant non-tumor lung tissue. This TCR was sampled from a young man with non-small cell lung cancer. CDR3 protein: CASSQFGKRDIEQFF. DNA for the CDR3: TGCGCCAGCAGCCAATTCGGAAAGCGAGACATTGAGCAGTTCTTC.